These 29 T cell receptor beta chains came from one sample sequenced in a study of blood T cell repertoires in COVID-19. Clones were read by immunoSEQ multiplex PCR, and TCRdb kept only the in-frame ones, dropping some. Of about 240,000 clones in the sample, more than 85% were seen once. The sequencing input was peripheral blood. The receptors were sampled from an older woman with active or convalescent COVID-19.

This clone has only one observation. The rearrangement uses TRBV14 and TRBJ2-5, with a weak D call TRBD2 (6 bases). Per germline, CDR1 SGHDN and CDR2 FVKESK. Trimming took off 4 bases at V and 2 bases at J, with 8 bases between the two ends. The CDR3 runs to 13 residues. In DNA, the CDR3 is TGTGCCAGCAGCCGCGGGGTTCAAGAGACCCAGTACTTC. Encoded protein: CASSRGVQETQYF.

This rearrangement joins TRBV3-1 (or the pseudogene TRBV3-2) to TRBJ2-5, with 11 positions matching TRBD2. CDR1 and CDR2 from the germline V gene are LGHDT and YNNKEL (reference sequence). V lost 1 base, J lost 5 bases, and 3 bases stayed unmatched. The CDR3 totals 15 residues. CDR3: CASSQAASGGETQYF. In DNA form, the CDR3 reads TGTGCCAGCAGCCAAGCGGCTAGCGGGGGGGAGACCCAGTACTTC.

This sequence joins TRBV3-1 (or the pseudogene TRBV3-2) and TRBJ2-3, with D perhaps TRBD2 (7 bases). V was pared by 8 bases and J by 2 bases, with 14 bases between. CDR1 and CDR2 from the germline V gene are LGHDT and YNNKEL (reference sequence). The CDR3 has 14 amino acids. The CDR3 loop reads CASSGGRFTDTQYF. CDR3 bases: TGTGCCAGCTCCGGGGGGCGGTTCACAGATACGCAGTATTTT.

CDR3 DNA sequence: TGTGCCAGCAGCCAAGCGGGGGGCCGATACAATGAGCAGTTCTTC. It yields the protein CASSQAGGRYNEQFF. The genes are TRBV11-2 and TRBJ2-1; 9 nucleotides align to TRBD2. The CDR3 is made up of 15 amino acids. In germline, CDR1 is SGHAT, CDR2 FQNNGV. V shed 5 bases and J 4 bases; nucleotides not matched to a gene: 6.

The V gene is TRBV14, the J gene TRBJ1-1, with 7 bases matching TRBD1. V dropped 4 bases and J dropped 9; count of bases not matched to a gene: 8. Germline CDR1 reads SGHDN; CDR2 reads FVKESK. The CDR3 sequence is 13 residues long. The CDR3, as DNA: TGTGCCAGCAGCCTAATCCGGGACAGCCAAGCTTTCTTT. This translates into CASSLIRDSQAFF.

The chain carries TRBV7-2 and TRBJ2-7; TRBD1 matches at 7 bases. Germline V CDR1 and CDR2: SGHTA, FQGNSA. Unmatched junction bases numbered 17, after V lost 5 bases and J lost 4 bases. This CDR3 contains 17 residues. CDR3 DNA sequence: TGTGCCAGCAGCCTAAGCTTATCGGGACAGATCCCATACGAGCAGTACTTC. As protein: CASSLSLSGQIPYEQYF.

This clone was seen just once. This rearrangement joins TRBV20-1 to TRBJ1-1, with TRBD1 identical over 7 bases. The CDR3 runs 11 residues. CDR1 is DFQATT, CDR2 SNEGSKA, per germline (reference sequence). After removal of 8 bases from V and 5 bases from J, the junction contained 5 bases not matched to a gene. The CDR3 sequence is CSLTGRTEAFF. CDR3 nucleotides: TGCAGTCTGACAGGGCGAACTGAAGCTTTCTTT.

The V and J genes are TRBV6-5 and TRBJ1-2; D might be TRBD1 (5 bases). CDR3 length equals 14 residues. Germline CDR1 is MNHEY and CDR2 is SVGAGI. V was shortened by 6 bases and J by 4 bases, with 15 bases between the two germline ends. This CDR3 reads CASSPPGRAYGYTF. CDR3 DNA sequence: TGTGCCAGCAGCCCCCCGGGCAGGGCCTATGGCTACACCTTC.

This chain uses TRBV20-1 with TRBJ1-2; 7 bases match TRBD1. Germline-derived CDR1 and CDR2 are DFQATT and SNEGSKA (reference sequence). The J segment lost 2 bases and the V segment lost 3 bases, leaving 6 bases of the junction unmatched. The CDR3 covers 14 residues. The CDR3: CSASDSGGNYGYTF. The CDR3 DNA follows: TGCAGTGCTAGTGATTCAGGGGGGAACTATGGCTACACCTTC.

Here the CDR3 reads CASGTGGSGANVLTF. The CDR3 DNA reads as TGTGCTAGTGGAACCGGAGGCTCTGGGGCCAACGTCCTGACTTTC. The chain recombines TRBV12-5 with TRBJ2-6, with D maybe TRBD2 (5 bases). Germline values: CDR1 LGHNT, CDR2 FRNRAP. Trimming removed 6 bases from V and 0 bases from J, with 9 bases in between. The CDR3 has 15 residues.

The rearrangement links TRBV27 to TRBJ2-2; 7 bases agree with TRBD1. V lost 3 bases, J lost 5 bases, and 3 bases stayed unmatched. Germline values: CDR1 MNHEY, CDR2 SMNVEV (reference sequence). This CDR3 comprises 14 residues. The CDR3 sequence: CASSFNRGTGELFF. As DNA, the CDR3 is TGTGCCAGCAGTTTCAACAGGGGAACCGGGGAGCTGTTTTTT.

The V and J genes are TRBV19 and TRBJ1-4, with 10 bases lining up with TRBD1. The CDR3 is 15 amino acids. With 2 bases clipped from V and 8 bases from J, the junction kept 5 bases outside the gene matches. From germline, CDR1 is LNHDA and CDR2 SQIVND (reference sequence). DNA of the CDR3: TGTGCCAGTAGTATAACGAGGACAGGGGGGGAAAAACTGTTTTTT. This codes for CASSITRTGGEKLFF.

This chain connects TRBV7-9 to TRBJ1-2, with a possible D match to TRBD1 (6 bases). The CDR3 has 13 amino acids. V lost 1 base to trimming and J lost 8 bases, with 11 bases between them. Germline assignment: CDR1 SEHNR and CDR2 FQNEAQ (reference sequence). CDR3: CASSLDRVKGYTF. CDR3 bases: TGTGCCAGCAGCTTAGACAGGGTCAAAGGCTACACCTTC. The variable domain in full, with the rest retrieved from reference TRBV7-9 and TRBJ1-2, is DTGVSQNPRHKITKRGQNVTFRCDPISEHNRLYWYRQTLGQGPEFLTYFQNEAQLEKSRLLSDRFSAERPKGSFSTLEIQRTEQGDSAMYLCASSLDRVKGYTFGSGTRLTVV.

The chain recombines TRBV4-3 with TRBJ2-6; the D gene is possibly TRBD2 (7 bases). The V end was cut by 3 bases, the J end by 4 bases, with 13 bases between. Germline-derived CDR1 and CDR2 are LGHNA and YSLEER. CDR3 length: 16 residues. CDR3 DNA sequence: TGCGCCAGCAGCCACGGGGGGCCGGGGGGGGCCAACGTCCTGACTTTC. It yields the protein CASSHGGPGGANVLTF.

V usage is TRBV19 and J usage is TRBJ1-1; perhaps TRBD1 as D (6 bases). V was clipped by 4 bases and J by 3 bases, with 12 bases between them. This CDR3 comprises 14 residues. The germline V gene encodes CDR1 LNHDA and CDR2 SQIVND (reference sequence). CDR3 DNA: TGTGCCAGTAGTACCCTGAAGGGGGACACTGAAGCTTTCTTT. The encoded protein is CASSTLKGDTEAFF.

This chain connects TRBV7-9 to TRBJ2-1, with a tentative D call TRBD1 (6 bases). The CDR3 spans 13 residues. Germline V lookup: CDR1 SEHNR, CDR2 FQNEAQ (reference sequence). Trimming cost V 2 bases and J 8 bases, with 10 bases left between them. The CDR3 DNA is TGTGCCAGCAGCTTAACAGGGAGCGATGAGCAGTTCTTC. Its translation is CASSLTGSDEQFF.

V and J are TRBV9 and TRBJ2-3, with 7 bases fitting TRBD2. In germline, CDR1 is SGDLS, CDR2 YYNGEE. The CDR3 length is 17 residues. Unmatched junction bases numbered 8, after V lost 0 bases and J lost 1 base. The CDR3 DNA reads TGTGCCAGCAGCGTAGAGGGAGGGGAAGGGGGCACAGATACGCAGTATTTT. Protein: CASSVEGGEGGTDTQYF. The variable domain in full, with the rest retrieved from reference TRBV9 and TRBJ2-3, is DSGVTQTPKHLITATGQRVTLRCSPRSGDLSVYWYQQSLDQGLQFLIQYYNGEERAKGNILERFSAQQFPDLHSELNLSSLELGDSALYFCASSVEGGEGGTDTQYFGPGTRLTVL.

V usage is TRBV9 and J usage is TRBJ2-1; 11 bases line up with TRBD2. Looked up from germline, CDR1 is SGDLS and CDR2 is YYNGEE. The CDR3 contains 15 residues. V dropped 3 bases and J dropped 7; count of bases not matched to a gene: 6. CDR3 residues: CASSDSGGAGNEQFF. The CDR3 DNA reads as TGTGCCAGCAGCGATAGCGGGGGGGCTGGTAATGAGCAGTTCTTC.

Only one count was recorded for this clone. This chain uses TRBV28 with TRBJ2-2, with TRBD1 identical over 7 bases. Per the germline V gene, CDR1 is MDHEN and CDR2 is SYDVKM. The V gene end was trimmed by 8 bases and the J gene end by 5 bases; junction bases not matched to a gene: 8. The CDR3 covers 14 residues. The CDR3: CASVKGGLTGELFF. The CDR3 DNA reads as TGTGCCAGCGTAAAAGGGGGCTTAACCGGGGAGCTGTTTTTT. Full variable domain (rest looked up from reference TRBV28 and TRBJ2-2): DVKVTQSSRYLVKRTGEKVFLECVQDMDHENMFWYRQDPGLGLRLIYFSYDVKMKEKGDIPEGYSVSREKKERFSLILESASTNQTSMYLCASVKGGLTGELFFGEGSRLTVL.

The genes are TRBV2 and TRBJ2-1; 10 bases match TRBD1. Per the germline V gene, CDR1 is SNHLY and CDR2 is FYNNEI. V lost 11 bases to trimming and J lost 9 bases; unmatched junction nucleotides: 10. This CDR3 spans 13 amino acids. DNA of the CDR3: TGTGCCCTAGGGACAGGGGTCTTGAGTGAGCAGTTCTTC. Residues: CALGTGVLSEQFF. Using reference TRBV2 and TRBJ2-1 for the parts outside the CDR3, the full variable domain is EPEVTQTPSHQVTQMGQEVILRCVPISNHLYFYWYRQILGQKVEFLVSFYNNEISEKSEIFDDQFSVERPDGSNFTLKIRSTKLEDSAMYFCALGTGVLSEQFFGPGTRLTVL.

This clone was seen just once. The chain has TRBV5-1 and TRBJ1-2; D is unclear. The CDR3 sequence is 13 residues long. V dropped 0 bases and J dropped 4 bases, with 7 bases sitting between them. The germline V gene encodes CDR1 SGHRS and CDR2 YFSETQ. This CDR3 reads CASSLDYIYGYTF. In nucleotides, the CDR3 is TGCGCCAGCAGCTTGGACTACATCTATGGCTACACCTTC.

V usage is TRBV2 and J usage is TRBJ2-3; D unclear. V was pared by 6 bases and J by 2 bases, with 9 bases between. The CDR3 loop spans 13 amino acids. Germline values: CDR1 SNHLY, CDR2 FYNNEI. CDR3 loop: CASSVRHTDTQYF. CDR3 sequence (DNA): TGTGCCAGCAGCGTCAGGCACACAGATACGCAGTATTTT.

The chain combines TRBV6-5 with TRBJ1-2, with D possibly matching TRBD1 (5 bases). The CDR3 is made up of 15 amino acids. Germline CDR1 reads MNHEY; CDR2 reads SVGAGI. The ends were cut back, 0 bases at V and 2 bases at J, with 10 bases in the middle. The CDR3 nucleotides are TGTGCCAGCAGTTACTCCACAGGCACGAACTATGGCTACACCTTC. Translated, it gives CASSYSTGTNYGYTF.

The V and J genes are TRBV2 and TRBJ1-4; TRBD1 agrees at 7 bases. The CDR3 spans 14 residues. Germline values: CDR1 SNHLY, CDR2 FYNNEI. The V and J ends lost 6 bases and 8 bases, in that order; junction bases with no gene match: 9. In DNA form, the CDR3 reads TGTGCCAGCAGCCAAAACAGGGGTGGAGAAAAACTGTTTTTT. Translation gives CASSQNRGGEKLFF.

V and J are TRBV7-8 and TRBJ1-1, with 7 bases fitting TRBD1. The trim removed 10 bases at V and 1 base at J, leaving 12 bases unmatched. The germline V gene encodes CDR1 SGHVS and CDR2 FQNEAQ. The CDR3 is 15 amino acids. The CDR3 nucleotides read TGTGCCACCTCCGTTCGCCGGGACAGGAACACTGAAGCTTTCTTT. Its protein product is CATSVRRDRNTEAFF. The entire variable domain, with the rest obtained from reference TRBV7-8 and TRBJ1-1, is as follows: GAGVSQSPRYKVAKRGQDVALRCDPISGHVSLFWYQQALGQGPEFLTYFQNEAQLDKSGLPSDRFFAERPEGSVSTLKIQRTQQEDSAVYLCATSVRRDRNTEAFFGQGTRLTVV.

This clone turned up a few times. The CDR3 reads CASSRVGFNTEAFF. The CDR3 bases are TGTGCCAGCAGTCGGGTCGGATTTAACACTGAAGCTTTCTTT. V usage is TRBV28 and J usage is TRBJ1-1; D unresolved. The germline V and J ends were trimmed by 5 bases and 2 bases, with 12 bases remaining between them. The CDR3 runs 14 residues. Germline V lookup: CDR1 MDHEN, CDR2 SYDVKM.

The chain carries TRBV19 and TRBJ2-1; 7 bases align to TRBD1. Germline CDR1 is LNHDA and CDR2 is SQIVND (reference sequence). This CDR3 spans 14 amino acids. V lost 3 bases, J lost 11 bases, and 10 bases stayed unmatched. CDR3 in DNA: TGTGCCAGTAGTATTGGCTTAGACAGGGCAAAGCAGTTCTTC. This gives the protein CASSIGLDRAKQFF.

CDR3 sequence: CASSYPGMNTEAFF. CDR3 bases: TGTGCCAGTAGTTACCCGGGGATGAACACTGAAGCTTTCTTT. V gene TRBV19 combines with J gene TRBJ1-1; D ambiguous. The CDR3 is 14 residues long. Per the germline V gene, CDR1 is LNHDA and CDR2 is SQIVND (reference sequence). The germline V and J ends were trimmed by 5 bases and 0 bases, with 10 bases remaining between them.

V usage is TRBV5-4 and J usage is TRBJ1-2, with D perhaps TRBD1 (5 bases). From germline, CDR1 is SGHNT and CDR2 YYREEE (reference sequence). The CDR3 has 13 residues. Trimming pared 4 bases from V and 7 bases from J, leaving 14 bases between. CDR3 sequence (DNA): TGTGCCAGCAGCCCTAGGAGCGGGGCTGGCTACACCTTC. It codes for CASSPRSGAGYTF.